This T cell receptor (beta chain) is drawn from a study of T cell responses to AZD1222 COVID-19 vaccine. Whole-study findings and limits: Rises in breadth and depth of Spike-specific TCRs came after two AZD1222 doses. Donors, mostly white British, included more females; clonal diversity was possibly underestimated.

Generated by immunoSEQ multiplex PCR, the TCRdb table keeps only in-frame clones and is missing some. The table lists roughly 200,000 clones, roughly 92% of them singletons. Points on this clone: Its antigen is as yet unknown.

Second doses were pooled across both intervals (about 4 or about 12 weeks). Germline-derived CDR1 and CDR2 are SGHVS and FQNEAQ. V dropped 1 base and J dropped 2 bases, with 8 bases sitting between them. CDR3 length: 14 amino acids. This TCR came from an adult who received the AZD1222 COVID-19 vaccine. This specimen consisted of peripheral blood, obtained 28 days after the second AZD1222 dose. This rearrangement joins TRBV7-8 to TRBJ1-1; no firm D call. This CDR3 is CASSLVGGNTEAFF. For the CDR3, the DNA is TGTGCCAGCAGCTTAGTGGGCGGTAACACTGAAGCTTTCTTT.